The sequence of this T cell receptor beta chain was determined in a study of control samples from healthy donors and cancer patients. The table lists this clone with a count of one. Method: immunoSEQ multiplex PCR; TCRdb's copy keeps in-frame clones and lacks some. The sample carries about 160,000 clones, 96% recorded once. V was pared by 4 bases and J by 6 bases, with 10 bases between. This CDR3 comprises 14 residues. The germline CDR1 and CDR2 sequences are SNHLY and FYNNEI. This chain joins TRBV2 and TRBJ1-6, with D possibly matching TRBD1 (5 bases). The material sequenced was blood. This clonotype originated in a woman in her 30s in good health. The CDR3 nucleotides read TGTGCCAGCAGTGGGGACCATTTTAATTCACCCCTCCACTTT. Residues: CASSGDHFNSPLHF.